These 27 T cell receptor beta chains originate from one sample sequenced in a study of cytomegalovirus exposure and HLA in healthy donors. Vbeta (60) and Jbeta (13) primers were used in the PCR. The protocol was immunoSEQ multiplex PCR, while the TCRdb copy is restricted to in-frame clones and leaves out a portion. The sample contains approximately 40,000 clones, 81% of which appear only once. The sequenced sample consisted of PBMCs. The receptor source for this set is a woman aged 40 to 55 in good health and CMV-seronegative.

The chain couples TRBV6-6 to TRBJ1-6; no clear D. Germline values: CDR1 MNHNY, CDR2 SVGAGI (reference sequence). Between the trimmed V and J ends, which lost 6 bases and 7 bases, there was a span of 16 bases. The CDR3 runs 15 residues. CDR3: CASRTKSQMNSPLHF. CDR3 nucleotides: TGTGCCAGCAGAACAAAATCTCAGATGAATTCACCCCTCCACTTT.

The chain carries TRBV11-2 and TRBJ2-5; D unresolved. The CDR3 covers 13 residues. In germline, CDR1 is SGHAT, CDR2 FQNNGV. V was shortened by 6 bases and J by 5 bases, with 13 bases between the two germline ends. In DNA form, the CDR3 reads TGTGCCAGCAGGTTGGTTGGTCAGGAGACCCAGTACTTC. Translating gives CASRLVGQETQYF.

This clone was seen a handful of times. The chain has TRBV15 and TRBJ2-1; TRBD2 matches at 7 bases. The CDR3 runs 15 residues. CDR1 and CDR2 from the germline V gene are LNHNV and YYDKDF (reference sequence). With 7 bases clipped from V and 5 bases from J, the junction kept 11 bases outside the gene matches. The CDR3 loop is CATTSGATRDNEQFF. In nucleotides, the CDR3 is TGTGCCACCACTAGCGGAGCGACCAGGGACAATGAGCAGTTCTTC. The complete variable domain, with remaining parts taken from reference TRBV15 and TRBJ2-1, reads DAMVIQNPRYQVTQFGKPVTLSCSQTLNHNVMYWYQQKSSQAPKLLFHYYDKDFNNEADTPDNFQSRRPNTSFCFLDIRSPGLGDTAMYLCATTSGATRDNEQFFGPGTRLTVL.

CDR3 coding DNA: TGTGCCAGAAGGGGGCGGGAGACCCAGTACTTC. Its translation: CARRGRETQYF. This chain uses TRBV5-3 with TRBJ2-5; a weak D match, TRBD1 (5 bases). TRBV5-3 is reported as an ORF; its role is uncertain. CDR3 size: 11 residues. The V end was cut by 5 bases, the J end by 5 bases, with 7 bases between.

For the CDR3, the DNA is TGTGCCAGCAGTTTCAGGGAGGGTCAGCCCCAGCATTTT. Translation gives CASSFREGQPQHF. The V gene is TRBV6-5, the J gene TRBJ1-5, with D possibly TRBD1 on 5 matching bases. The CDR3 is 13 residues long. Germline V gene sequence: CDR1 MNHEY, CDR2 SVGAGI. V was cut by 4 bases and J by 6 bases, with 10 bases left in between.

V usage is TRBV29-1 and J usage is TRBJ1-1; D perhaps matches TRBD1 (5 bases). In germline, CDR1 is SQVTM, CDR2 ANQGSEA. This CDR3 spans 15 amino acids. Trimming pared 2 bases from V and 1 base from J, leaving 14 bases between. The CDR3 region has the DNA TGCAGCGTTGAACTTCTCTTCAGGGAGAACACTGAAGCTTTCTTT. Protein product: CSVELLFRENTEAFF.

CDR3 nucleotides: TGTGCCAGCAGCCTACAGAGAATGAACACTGAAGCTTTCTTT. It specifies CASSLQRMNTEAFF. The chain couples TRBV5-4 to TRBJ1-1; D gene ambiguous. Per the germline V gene, CDR1 is SGHNT and CDR2 is YYREEE (reference sequence). The CDR3 spans 14 residues. V dropped 4 bases and J dropped 0 bases, with 10 bases sitting between them.

The rearrangement links TRBV5-1 to TRBJ1-1; D call uncertain. Trimming cost V 4 bases and J 4 bases, with 11 bases left between them. The CDR3 has 13 amino acids. Germline V gene lookup returns CDR1 SGHRS and CDR2 YFSETQ. DNA of the CDR3: TGCGCCAGCAGCGAGATCGGGTCCACTGAAGCTTTCTTT. Translating it yields CASSEIGSTEAFF.

For this clone: Other DNA variants within this sample encode the same CDR3. V is TRBV7-9 and J is TRBJ2-7; D perhaps matches TRBD1 (6 bases). With 3 bases removed from V and 3 bases from J, the gap between germline ends came to 6 bases. The CDR3 length is 12 residues. CDR1 SEHNR and CDR2 FQNEAQ come from the germline V gene (reference sequence). CDR3 residues: CASSLTGYEQYF. For the CDR3, the DNA is TGTGCCAGCAGCTTGACAGGCTACGAGCAGTACTTC. The complete variable domain, with remaining parts taken from reference TRBV7-9 and TRBJ2-7, reads DTGVSQNPRHKITKRGQNVTFRCDPISEHNRLYWYRQTLGQGPEFLTYFQNEAQLEKSRLLSDRFSAERPKGSFSTLEIQRTEQGDSAMYLCASSLTGYEQYFGPGTRLTVT.

This clone was counted between two and nine times. The CDR3 here is CASIPSGGAKWNEQFF. The CDR3 DNA is TGTGCCAGCATCCCTAGCGGGGGGGCAAAGTGGAATGAGCAGTTCTTC. The genes are TRBV2 and TRBJ2-1; the match to TRBD2 covers 12 bases. Germline lookup yields CDR1 SNHLY and CDR2 FYNNEI. The V and J ends lost 7 bases and 7 bases, in that order; junction bases with no gene match: 11. The CDR3 contains 16 residues.

The chain employs TRBV28 and TRBJ1-1, with D tentatively TRBD1 (5 bases). CDR3 length: 14 residues. Trimming took 3 bases from V and 0 from J, leaving 8 bases between them. CDR1 MDHEN and CDR2 SYDVKM come from the germline V gene. The DNA of the CDR3 is TGTGCCAGCAGTTTCGGCAGGGTGAACACTGAAGCTTTCTTT. Protein product: CASSFGRVNTEAFF.

In DNA form, the CDR3 reads TGTGCCAGCAGTTTTCCTCCAGTCTATGGCTACACCTTC. This gives the protein CASSFPPVYGYTF. The chain employs TRBV28 and TRBJ1-2; D is undetermined. The CDR3 sequence is 13 residues long. The V end lost 3 bases, the J end lost 4 bases, and 9 bases lay between the germline ends. Germline V lookup: CDR1 MDHEN, CDR2 SYDVKM.

The J gene is TRBJ2-7, the V gene TRBV7-6, with 7 positions matching TRBD2. Germline lookup yields CDR1 SGHVS and CDR2 FNYEAQ. Trimming removed 4 bases from V and 2 bases from J; junction bases left unmatched: 8. The CDR3 contains 15 residues. DNA of the CDR3: TGTGCCAGCAGCTCAGGAGCGGGGCCTACCTACGAGCAGTACTTC. The encoded protein is CASSSGAGPTYEQYF.

This sequence joins TRBV7-6 and TRBJ2-7, with D unresolved. This CDR3 is built from 14 residues. Germline loops: CDR1 SGHVS, CDR2 FNYEAQ. The germline V and J ends were trimmed by 1 base and 0 bases, with 7 bases remaining between them. CDR3 nucleotide sequence: TGTGCCAGCAGCTTAGAAGAGCTCTCCTACGAGCAGTACTTC. Amino acids: CASSLEELSYEQYF.

V usage is TRBV29-1 and J usage is TRBJ1-2; TRBD1 might be the D (5 bases). Germline CDR1 SQVTM, CDR2 ANQGSEA. Between the trimmed V and J ends, which lost 1 base and 8 bases, there was a span of 11 bases. The CDR3 runs 12 residues. CDR3: CSVEGQGKGYTF. CDR3 DNA sequence: TGCAGCGTTGAAGGCCAGGGTAAGGGCTACACCTTC.

The chain employs TRBV5-1 and TRBJ2-7, with 8 bases fitting TRBD1. Germline CDR1 and CDR2: SGHRS and YFSETQ. Germline trimming cut 4 bases from V and 1 base from J; bases unmatched to any gene: 7. This CDR3 comprises 15 residues. The CDR3 is CASSAGTGVSYEQYF. The DNA of the CDR3 is TGCGCCAGCAGCGCGGGGACAGGAGTATCCTACGAGCAGTACTTC. Full variable domain (remainder filled in from reference TRBV5-1 and TRBJ2-7): KAGVTQTPRYLIKTRGQQVTLSCSPISGHRSVSWYQQTPGQGLQFLFEYFSETQRNKGNFPGRFSGRQFSNSRSEMNVSTLELGDSALYLCASSAGTGVSYEQYFGPGTRLTVT.

This clone has just a few counts. The chain has TRBV5-1 and TRBJ1-4; 8 nucleotides align to TRBD1. With 3 bases clipped from V and 5 bases from J, the junction kept 3 bases outside the gene matches. The germline gives CDR1 SGHRS, CDR2 YFSETQ. CDR3 length equals 14 residues. The CDR3 here is CASSYRGRNEKLFF. CDR3 nucleotides: TGCGCCAGCAGCTACAGGGGGAGAAATGAAAAACTGTTTTTT.

The V and J genes are TRBV6-6 and TRBJ1-4; D is unclear. Germline CDR1 and CDR2: MNHNY and SVGAGI (reference sequence). Trimming took off 2 bases at V and 4 bases at J, with 8 bases between the two ends. The CDR3 sequence is 14 residues long. The CDR3: CASSYEAYNEKLFF. The CDR3 nucleotides are TGTGCCAGCAGTTACGAAGCCTATAATGAAAAACTGTTTTTT.

V is TRBV7-2 and J is TRBJ2-3; tentatively, D is TRBD1 (6 bases). Germline assignment: CDR1 SGHTA and CDR2 FQGNSA. This CDR3 has 15 amino acids. V gave up 5 bases and J gave up 1 base, with 13 bases separating them. The CDR3 nucleotides read TGTGCCAGCAGCCAAGGGACACACCGCACAGATACGCAGTATTTT. It is translated as CASSQGTHRTDTQYF.

V and J are TRBV10-1 and TRBJ1-3; 8 bases agree with TRBD1. Trimming took 1 base from V and 2 from J; bases not matched to a gene: 7. Per germline, CDR1 WNHNN and CDR2 SYGVQD (reference sequence). The CDR3 is made up of 17 amino acids. The CDR3 here is CASSEWVGQGTGNTIYF. As DNA, the CDR3 is TGCGCCAGCAGTGAGTGGGTCGGACAGGGAACTGGAAACACCATATATTTT.

The chain uses TRBV2 and TRBJ1-6, with D uncertain. From germline, CDR1 is SNHLY and CDR2 FYNNEI. With 9 bases removed from V and 10 bases from J, the gap between germline ends came to 19 bases. The CDR3 sequence is 14 residues long. The CDR3: CASRGEGDRSPLHF. The CDR3 bases are TGTGCCAGTCGGGGAGAGGGCGATCGCTCACCCCTCCACTTT.

This chain uses TRBV2 with TRBJ2-7; possible D gene TRBD2, 6 bases. V was cut by 8 bases and J by 0 bases, with 17 bases left in between. The germline V gene encodes CDR1 SNHLY and CDR2 FYNNEI. The CDR3 contains 15 residues. The CDR3 loop is CASSRMGGPSYEQYV. Here the CDR3 DNA reads TGTGCCAGCTCCCGCATGGGGGGTCCCTCCTACGAGCAGTACGTC.

The chain combines TRBV6-4 with TRBJ1-6; 9 nucleotides match TRBD1. Germline V gives CDR1 MRHNA, CDR2 SNTAGT. The CDR3 is 14 amino acids. V lost 6 bases, J lost 10 bases, and 7 bases stayed unmatched. The CDR3 DNA reads as TGTGCCAGCAGCGTACAGGGGGCTGACTCACCCCTCCACTTT. Translated: CASSVQGADSPLHF.

This clone was observed a handful of times. V usage is TRBV27 and J usage is TRBJ1-1, with 7 bases matching TRBD1. V shed 5 bases, J shed 3 bases, and the junction held 6 bases outside the gene matches. The length of the CDR3 is 14 residues. CDR1 is MNHEY, CDR2 SMNVEV, per germline (reference sequence). CDR3 protein: CASSATGTYTEAFF. Here the CDR3 DNA reads TGTGCCAGCAGTGCGACAGGGACATACACTGAAGCTTTCTTT.

This chain links TRBV7-8 with TRBJ2-7; TRBD2 aligns across 9 bases. V shed 6 bases and J 7 bases; nucleotides not matched to a gene: 19. Per germline, CDR1 SGHVS and CDR2 FQNEAQ. The CDR3 spans 17 residues. The CDR3 here is CASSSPGGSGGLKEQYF. Here the CDR3 DNA reads TGTGCCAGCAGTTCCCCAGGGGGTAGCGGGGGCCTCAAAGAGCAGTACTTC.

The rearrangement uses TRBV5-1 and TRBJ2-7; 10 nucleotides match TRBD1. CDR3 length: 15 residues. The trim removed 0 bases at V and 7 bases at J, leaving 7 bases unmatched. Looked up from germline, CDR1 is SGHRS and CDR2 is YFSETQ. The CDR3 spells CASSLGTGGPGEQYV. CDR3 nucleotide sequence: TGCGCCAGCAGCTTGGGGACAGGGGGACCGGGGGAGCAGTACGTC.

The CDR3 nucleotides are TGCGCCAGCAGCCAAGACGGGGGGCGCGAGCAGTACGTC. This gives the protein CASSQDGGREQYV. V usage is TRBV4-1 and J usage is TRBJ2-7; possibly TRBD2 for D (7 bases). V dropped 0 bases and J dropped 6 bases, with 9 bases sitting between them. The length of the CDR3 is 13 residues. CDR1 and CDR2 from the germline V gene are MGHRA and YSYEKL.